What follows are 11 T cell receptor beta chains derived from one specimen sequenced in a study of blood T cell repertoires in COVID-19. Clones were read by immunoSEQ multiplex PCR, and TCRdb kept only the in-frame ones, dropping some. The data show about 400,000 clones, 87% seen once. Sequenced input: PBMCs or T cells enriched from blood (not recorded which). All receptors derive from a woman between 18 and 29 years old with acute COVID-19.

This clone has only one observation. The chain uses TRBV9 and TRBJ1-2; D ambiguous. V dropped 1 base and J dropped 4 bases, with 14 bases sitting between them. Per the germline V gene, CDR1 is SGDLS and CDR2 is YYNGEE. CDR3 length: 15 amino acids. CDR3 region: CASSVTSGSGYGYTF. CDR3 DNA sequence: TGTGCCAGCAGCGTAACCTCCGGGTCTGGCTATGGCTACACCTTC.

The chain combines TRBV6-5 with TRBJ1-1; D perhaps matches TRBD1 (5 bases). The V gene lost 6 bases and the J gene lost 3 bases, with 14 bases spanning the gap. Germline CDR1 reads MNHEY; CDR2 reads SVGAGI. This CDR3 spans 14 amino acids. The CDR3 loop reads CASSNLRGDTEAFF. DNA of the CDR3: TGTGCCAGCAGCAACCTAAGGGGTGACACTGAAGCTTTCTTT.

The genes are TRBV12-3 or TRBV12-4 and TRBJ2-7, with TRBD1 matching 8 bases. This CDR3 is built from 13 residues. V shed 8 bases, J shed 3 bases, and the junction held 6 bases outside the gene matches. This CDR3 reads CASDVTGGYEQYF. CDR3 in DNA: TGTGCCAGCGACGTCACAGGGGGCTACGAGCAGTACTTC.

V usage is TRBV23-1 and J usage is TRBJ1-5, with 7 bases aligning to TRBD1. TRBV23-1 is treated as an ORF (open reading frame) with a function not yet certain. Trimming removed 11 bases from V and 3 bases from J; junction bases left unmatched: 13. This CDR3 contains 15 residues. The CDR3 is CAGLGGHLLNQPQHF. Here the CDR3 DNA reads TGCGCCGGTCTAGGGGGCCATTTACTCAATCAGCCCCAGCATTTT.

This chain uses TRBV7-8 with TRBJ2-7, with a weak D call TRBD2 (5 bases). V was shortened by 6 bases and J by 7 bases, with 19 bases between the two germline ends. Germline CDR1 is SGHVS and CDR2 is FQNEAQ. There are 14 residues in the CDR3. For the CDR3, the DNA is TGTGCCAGCAGTCTGGACGCGGGCTTTCGGGAGCAGTACTTC. Its translation is CASSLDAGFREQYF.

This clone was counted a single time. V is TRBV7-2 and J is TRBJ1-5, with D possibly TRBD1 on 6 matching bases. The CDR3 is made up of 16 amino acids. Germline V gene lookup returns CDR1 SGHTA and CDR2 FQGNSA. With 1 base removed from V and 3 bases from J, the gap between germline ends came to 13 bases. The CDR3 DNA sequence: TGTGCCAGCAGCTTAGGCCCCACAGGGAACAATCAGCCCCAGCATTTT. Residues: CASSLGPTGNNQPQHF.

V is TRBV9 and J is TRBJ2-5, with 8 bases aligning to TRBD1. The CDR3 has 14 amino acids. V was clipped by 3 bases and J by 8 bases; unmatched bases: 9. Looked up from germline, CDR1 is SGDLS and CDR2 is YYNGEE. The CDR3 protein is CASSGRTGKNTQYF. CDR3 nucleotide sequence: TGTGCCAGCAGCGGCCGGACAGGGAAGAATACCCAGTACTTC.

V and J are TRBV19 and TRBJ1-1, with a possible D match to TRBD1 (5 bases). CDR3 length: 13 residues. Trimming took off 5 bases at V and 1 base at J, with 8 bases between the two ends. The germline V gene encodes CDR1 LNHDA and CDR2 SQIVND (reference sequence). In DNA form, the CDR3 reads TGTGCCAGTAGTCCCACAGGGAACACTGAAGCTTTCTTT. Translated: CASSPTGNTEAFF.

V and J are TRBV3-1 (or the pseudogene TRBV3-2) and TRBJ1-2; maybe TRBD1 (6 bases). V dropped 0 bases and J dropped 2 bases, with 7 bases sitting between them. This CDR3 region has 14 residues. Germline CDR1 reads LGHDT; CDR2 reads YNNKEL (reference sequence). CDR3 in DNA: TGTGCCAGCAGCCAAGATACAGGGAACTATGGCTACACCTTC. It is translated as CASSQDTGNYGYTF.

This chain's CDR3 is CASSQVKGAGAFF. The CDR3 nucleotides read TGTGCCAGCAGCCAAGTAAAGGGGGCGGGCGCTTTCTTT. This chain joins TRBV3-1 (or the pseudogene TRBV3-2) and TRBJ1-1; the match to TRBD1 covers 7 bases. V lost 1 base to trimming and J lost 11 bases; unmatched junction nucleotides: 7. The CDR3 totals 13 residues. From germline, CDR1 is LGHDT and CDR2 YNNKEL (reference sequence).

V and J are TRBV2 and TRBJ1-2; TRBD1 agrees at 8 bases. Germline CDR1 and CDR2: SNHLY and FYNNEI. This CDR3 spans 14 amino acids. J was trimmed by 7 bases and V by 1 base; bases with no gene match: 5. The CDR3, as DNA: TGTGCCAGCAGTGAAGTGGACAGGGTATTTGGCTACACCTTC. Its protein is CASSEVDRVFGYTF. Complete variable domain (other parts from reference TRBV2 and TRBJ1-2): EPEVTQTPSHQVTQMGQEVILRCVPISNHLYFYWYRQILGQKVEFLVSFYNNEISEKSEIFDDQFSVERPDGSNFTLKIRSTKLEDSAMYFCASSEVDRVFGYTFGSGTRLTVV.